This T cell receptor beta chain stems from a study of cytomegalovirus exposure and HLA in healthy donors. The PCR was carried out with 60 Vbeta primers and 13 Jbeta primers. Per the authors' pipeline: The count from a later analysis was 79 million or so unique TCR beta chains, 9.5 million to 13 million of them shared. Sequencing was performed with immunoSEQ multiplex PCR; in TCRdb, only in-frame clones are kept and a portion is missing. The DNA was the basis for D and trimming; V, J and clone size are from that table. The sample has approximately 93,000 clones; about four fifths are singletons. Comments on this clone: Its antigen is not identified.

Study results and caveats: High specificity and sensitivity for cytomegalovirus status were reported for the classifier. HLA-A and HLA-B allele assignments for most subjects were reportedly predicted accurately using TCR beta sequences.

The TCR was taken from a woman between 40 and 55 years old in good health and CMV-seronegative. What was sequenced was PBMCs.

The CDR3: CASSLPTRTGPTGELFF. In nucleotides, the CDR3 is TGTGCCAGCAGCCTTCCAACACGGACAGGGCCAACCGGGGAGCTGTTTTTT. This chain joins TRBV5-6 and TRBJ2-2; TRBD1 aligns across 8 bases. This CDR3 comprises 17 residues. V lost 4 bases and J lost 5; bases outside the gene matches: 13. From germline, CDR1 is SGHDT and CDR2 YYEEEE. Together with reference TRBV5-6 and TRBJ2-2, the CDR3 gives the full variable domain: DAGVTQSPTHLIKTRGQQVTLRCSPKSGHDTVSWYQQALGQGPQFIFQYYEEEERQRGNFPDRFSGHQFPNYSSELNVNALLLGDSALYLCASSLPTRTGPTGELFFGEGSRLTVL.